This T cell receptor (beta chain) was retrieved from a study of T cell repertoires in cytomegalovirus infection. Study details: CMV epitopes used comprised recently identified HLA-C-restricted ones and well-studied HLA-B-restricted ones. Shared public TCR beta signatures pointed to both CMV infection and a matching HLA type. Overall study results and limits: HLA-C-restricted CMV-specific TCR beta clonotypes were dominant in the ex vivo response. Carriers of CMV and the relevant HLA type were discriminated by public TCR beta frequency.

TCRdb fed the reads into MiXCR, producing one record per CDR3 protein. This sample yields a few hundred thousand distinct CDR3 sequences, of which under 45% are seen a single time; around 46% belongs to the top ten. The CDR3 is 14 amino acids. V lost 3 bases and J lost 3, with 11 bases in between. In germline, CDR1 is LGHNA, CDR2 YNFKEQ. About this clonotype itself: Its antigen is as yet unknown.

V is TRBV4-2 and J is TRBJ1-1, with a tentative D call TRBD1 (6 bases). The TCR sequence derives from a human donor in good health (CMV status not recorded). Some clones in this sample may be carry-over from other donors' samples. This specimen was cultured PBMCs, taken from culture after CMV antigen stimulation. As DNA, the CDR3 is TGTGCCAGCAGCCAGATACAGGGTTACACTGAAGCTTTCTTT. As protein: CASSQIQGYTEAFF.